This T cell receptor (beta chain) appears in the sequencing data of a study of beta chain features in type 1 diabetes (dated by TCRdb to 2016 to 2019). For the study in its entirety: Mean age, gender distribution, total cell number and subset yield did not differ between patients and healthy donors. Across all samples, 90 million to 130 million sorted cells were examined, and cell number per subset correlated strongly with RNA yield. In the study, recently diagnosed type 1 diabetes patients and matched healthy donors were compared on the TCRB repertoires of their sorted circulating CD4+ T cell subsets. Whereas all 30 or so donors provided naive and central memory subsets, regulatory and stem cell-like memory subsets were isolated from just 8 patients and about 8 healthy donors.

This clone was seen more than once but under ten times. Its target antigen remains unknown. No base qualities exist here, and no much larger clone lies one base off it. Each donor gave one peripheral blood draw, roughly 0.12 L on average, collected into heparinised tubes. A BD FACSAria II and a panel including CD45RO, CCR7, CD25, CD127, CD95 and CD27 were used to sort naive, central memory, regulatory and stem cell-like memory CD4+ T cells. Purity was above 95% for every sorted population. Right away, PBMCs were isolated by Lymphoprep density gradient centrifugation and were stained directly, with no culture step. So that batch effects would be minimized, each experiment stained and sorted samples in pairs, pairing one healthy donor with one patient. At the junction V is shortened by 1 base and J by 5 bases, with 16 bases in between. Measured from the cysteine to the phenylalanine, the CDR3 is 16 residues long. Just CDR3 DNA is preserved here, 48 bases in frame from base 1. Taken from the germline V gene, the CDR1 and CDR2 loops are SGHVS and FQNEAQ.

All of the isolated RNA was reverse transcribed with the High Capacity cDNA Reverse Transcription Kit, so expressed TCRB transcripts were sequenced. Deep immunoSEQ sequencing was applied to naive, central memory and regulatory T cell samples, giving an average of roughly 3.3 million total reads per sample. Sorted cells were lysed in RLT buffer, and RNA was extracted using DNase-treated RNeasy Micro or Mini kits according to cell number. Each cell subset was processed on its own to prevent cross-contamination, while patient and healthy donor samples were processed together. The immunoSEQ multiplex PCR was used to amplify TCRB sequences from cDNA, yielding 87-bp fragments that span the CDR3 region. The amplicons were sequenced using the Illumina HiSeq platform. The authors' analysis ran thus. Synthetic template baselines were used to correct PCR bias computationally, reads within Hamming distance 2 were collapsed, and singletons that could not be merged were discarded. Reads were aligned against IMGT so that V, D and J genes, CDR3 length and insertions or deletions at six rearrangement sites could be assigned. Within each subset, clonotype counts were normalized to sorted cell number, after which true diversity and Gini coefficients were computed with the tcR R package. The overlap coefficient, calculated on TCRB nucleotide sequences, was used to quantify repertoire sharing. Out-of-frame TCRB sequences from naive cells were analyzed as a proxy for the pre-selection repertoire. TCRdb obtained this table from immuneACCESS and retained in-frame rearrangements with V and J assigned. These tables miss some clones; where compared with another copy, unresolved V genes account for less than half of the shortfall, and the remainder is unexplained. V, J and clone size reflect that table, while D and trimming were determined from the DNA. The sample data list around 450,000 clones, and approximately 10% of these were observed just once. Jointly, the top ten make up around 0.05% of the sample.

What the research found in general, with its limitations: PCR may preferentially amplify shorter templates, but because patient and control samples were amplified and corrected together, any resulting skew would affect both groups equally. Sequencing cDNA rather than genomic DNA could over-represent highly expressing activated cells, although activation and CD3 levels did not differ between groups. In all four CD4+ subsets, TCRB CDR3 length was moderately but significantly shorter in type 1 diabetes patients. Naive, central memory and regulatory TCRB repertoires appeared more similar among patients than among healthy donors. Because small numbers of individuals were included in the HLA sub-analyses, any influence of HLA type on TCRB rearrangement was left unresolved. At VDJ recombination sites, patients with type 1 diabetes made fewer insertions and deleted more nucleotides, a pattern implying thymic rearrangement abnormalities.

The chain is encoded by TRBV7-8 joined to TRBJ2-3, with an unclear D gene assignment. The source material was naive CD4+ T cells from blood. In light of the paper, this sample's cell subset or site label describes: true naive CD4+ T cells. The sequence derives from a woman younger than 35 in good health. The CDR3 protein: CASSLVETRHIDTQYF. The bases are TGTGCCAGCAGCTTAGTCGAAACCCGGCACATAGATACGCAGTATTTT.